This T cell receptor (beta chain) was observed in a study of OX40 agonist ivuxolimab in advanced cancers. V lost 2 bases and J 2 bases, leaving 6 bases between the germline ends. CDR1 MNHEY and CDR2 SMNVEV come from the germline V gene (reference sequence). The CDR3 covers 13 residues. Sequencing used immunoSEQ multiplex PCR; TCRdb keeps in-frame clones, though not all of them. The sample includes tens of thousands of clones, about 80% of them seen just once. The sample in question was CD4+ or CD8+ T cells sorted from blood, obtained in a trial of the OX40 agonist ivuxolimab. This sequence originates from an adult with an advanced solid tumor such as melanoma, head and neck, liver or kidney cancer. The chain employs TRBV27 and TRBJ2-5; D is uncertain. The DNA of the CDR3 is TGTGCCAGCAGTTTAATCGGACAAGAGACCCAGTACTTC. This sequence encodes CASSLIGQETQYF.